The 17 T cell receptor beta chains below all came from one sample that was sequenced in a study of T cells after yellow fever vaccination (dated by TCRdb to the late 2010s). What the treatment or condition label conveys for this sample: live attenuated yellow fever vaccine strain. The method was 5' RACE. For sequencing, an Illumina HiSeq 2500 was employed. The public reads were run again by TCRdb, first through fastp at Q25 and then through MiXCR, and only productive beta chains were kept. Identical CDR3 protein sequences are pooled into one entry, listed with their most common genes and DNA. The sample includes approximately 340,000 distinct CDR3 sequences, with 8.7% observed a single time. About a sixth of the sample lies in the top ten. The sequences come from PBMCs, collected on the day of the first yellow fever vaccination. The receptors come from a man between 18 and 29 years old who received the YFV17D yellow fever vaccine.

The chain uses TRBV18 and TRBJ1-1; D not certain. Germline CDR1 KGHSH, CDR2 LQKENI. This CDR3 spans 12 amino acids. The V end lost 0 bases, the J end lost 11 bases, and 10 bases lay between the germline ends. CDR3 protein: CASSPPLGTAFF. CDR3 DNA sequence: TGTGCCAGCTCACCACCGCTGGGTACGGCTTTCTTT.

By its share, this clonotype is medium-sized. V gene TRBV7-6 combines with J gene TRBJ2-3; the D is unclear. The germline CDR1 and CDR2 sequences are SGHVS and FNYEAQ. V was trimmed by 4 bases and J by 0 bases, leaving 5 bases between them. The CDR3 consists of 13 residues. This CDR3 reads CASSYTSTDTQYF. CDR3 DNA: TGTGCCAGCAGCTACACTAGCACAGATACGCAGTATTTT.

The V and J genes are TRBV20-1 and TRBJ1-6; 8 bases are shared with TRBD1. V was clipped by 5 bases and J by 10 bases; unmatched bases: 10. CDR1 is DFQATT and CDR2 is SNEGSKA in the germline V gene (reference sequence). The length of the CDR3 is 14 residues. The CDR3 is CSAARQGLRSPLHF. CDR3 DNA sequence: TGCAGTGCTGCCAGACAGGGGTTAAGGTCACCCCTCCACTTT.

This clonotype was found a few times. V and J are TRBV5-1 and TRBJ2-7, with 7 bases fitting TRBD2. From germline, CDR1 is SGHRS and CDR2 YFSETQ. The CDR3 contains 17 residues. V trimming: 4 bases; J trimming: 2 bases; junction bases outside the gene matches: 15. In DNA, the CDR3 is TGCGCCAGCAGCCAAACGAGGCGGGGGACCCGAACCTACGAGCAGTACTTC. This codes for CASSQTRRGTRTYEQYF.

This clonotype was counted many times. The V call is TRBV7-2, the J call TRBJ1-3; perhaps TRBD1 as D (5 bases). V shed 5 bases and J shed 1 base, with 15 bases lying between them. The CDR3 totals 16 residues. The germline V gene has CDR1 SGHTA and CDR2 FQGNSA. As DNA, the CDR3 is TGTGCCAGCAGCCAAAGCACCGCAGGGTCTGGAAACACCATATATTTT. It specifies CASSQSTAGSGNTIYF.

V is TRBV5-1 and J is TRBJ2-1; a possible D gene is TRBD1 (5 bases). The CDR3 runs 14 residues. The V gene lost 1 base and the J gene lost 5 bases, with 10 bases spanning the gap. The germline CDR1 and CDR2 sequences are SGHRS and YFSETQ. This chain's CDR3 is CASSLQSGNNEQFF. For the CDR3, the DNA is TGCGCCAGCAGCTTGCAGTCAGGGAACAATGAGCAGTTCTTC.

This clonotype was seen a few times. The chain joins TRBV4-2 to TRBJ2-3, with 11 bases identical to TRBD2. The germline V gene encodes CDR1 LGHNA and CDR2 YNFKEQ. Trimming cost V 4 bases and J 2 bases; bases outside gene matches: 8. This CDR3 has 17 residues. CDR3 in DNA: TGTGCCAGCAGCCGGATAGCGGGGGGGCTGAACACAGATACGCAGTATTTT. Protein product: CASSRIAGGLNTDTQYF.

This clonotype has a handful of counts. The J gene is TRBJ1-5, the V gene TRBV12-3 or TRBV12-4; no definite D call. The CDR3 has 13 residues. V lost 3 bases and J lost 9, with 12 bases in between. The CDR3 sequence: CASSFSLRAPQHF. In nucleotides, the CDR3 is TGTGCCAGCAGTTTTTCATTGCGGGCGCCCCAGCATTTT.

This clonotype has only a few counts. At one of its ends the junction is not consistent with the germline gene, which may arise from a read error. The rearrangement joins TRBV10-3 to TRBJ1-1; possibly TRBD1 for D (6 bases). CDR1 and CDR2 from the germline V gene are ENHRY and SYGVKD. CDR3 length: 18 residues. CDR3 loop: CAISESSPLDRTNAEAFF. CDR3 bases: TGTGCCATCAGTGAGTCTTCCCCCCTCGACAGGACGAACGCTGAAGCTTTCTTT.

In this sample, this clonotype turned up a few times. The J gene is TRBJ2-2, the V gene TRBV7-6, with 11 bases that match TRBD2. Trimming cost V 3 bases and J 4 bases; bases outside gene matches: 7. The CDR3 covers 17 residues. CDR1 SGHVS and CDR2 FNYEAQ come from the germline V gene. DNA for the CDR3: TGTGCCAGCAGCTTTCCTCCTAGCGGGGGGAGCACCGGGGAGCTGTTTTTT. Translation: CASSFPPSGGSTGELFF. Full variable domain (missing parts from reference TRBV7-6 and TRBJ2-2): GAGVSQSPRYKVTKRGQDVALRCDPISGHVSLYWYRQALGQGPEFLTYFNYEAQQDKSGLPNDRFSAERPEGSISTLTIQRTEQRDSAMYRCASSFPPSGGSTGELFFGEGSRLTVL.

This clonotype was picked up a small number of times. The chain uses TRBV12-3 or TRBV12-4 and TRBJ2-3; the D gene could be TRBD1 or TRBD2 (5 bases each). With 5 bases removed from V and 6 bases from J, the gap between germline ends came to 21 bases. This CDR3 contains 16 residues. For the CDR3, the DNA is TGTGCCAGCAGTGACCACGGGACCGTCTCTACGGATACGCAGTATTTT. Amino acid sequence: CASSDHGTVSTDTQYF.

This clonotype was picked up many times. The chain combines TRBV5-1 with TRBJ2-3; 9 nucleotides line up with TRBD1. This CDR3 has 15 residues. V was clipped by 4 bases and J by 3 bases; unmatched bases: 6. Germline loops: CDR1 SGHRS, CDR2 YFSETQ. Here the CDR3 reads CASSGDRVRTDTQYF. The CDR3 nucleotides are TGCGCCAGCAGCGGGGACAGGGTTAGAACAGATACGCAGTATTTT.

Regarding this clonotype: The junction and the germline gene differ at one end; a read error may be behind it. This chain links TRBV29-1 with TRBJ2-7; 7 bases align to TRBD2. From germline, CDR1 is SQVTM and CDR2 ANQGSEA. The CDR3 loop spans 8 amino acids. The CDR3 reads CSVGRGDF. For the CDR3, the DNA is TGCAGCGTTGGACGGGGGGACTTC.

This clonotype has ten or more counts. The chain links TRBV20-1 to TRBJ2-4; TRBD2 is a possible D gene (5 bases). The CDR3 contains 13 residues. CDR1 is DFQATT and CDR2 is SNEGSKA in the germline V gene (reference sequence). Between the trimmed V and J ends, which lost 0 bases and 6 bases, there was a span of 9 bases. The CDR3 sequence: CSARDLEGNIQYF. The CDR3 DNA reads as TGCAGTGCTAGAGATCTTGAGGGAAACATTCAGTACTTC.

The chain couples TRBV6-1 to TRBJ1-5; D is perhaps TRBD1 (5 bases). The V and J ends lost 6 bases and 2 bases respectively, with 14 bases between them. The CDR3 loop spans 15 amino acids. Per the germline V gene, CDR1 is MNHNS and CDR2 is SASEGT. The CDR3 nucleotides read TGTGCCAGCAGGGACGCAGGGCAGGGCAATCAGCCCCAGCATTTT. It specifies CASRDAGQGNQPQHF.

This clonotype was detected a few times. This sequence joins TRBV18 and TRBJ1-6, with D hard to call. The V gene lost 0 bases and the J gene lost 6 bases, with 12 bases spanning the gap. CDR1 is KGHSH and CDR2 is LQKENI in the germline V gene. This CDR3 contains 16 residues. The CDR3 DNA sequence: TGTGCCAGCTCACCACCGATGGGAACGGGTAATTCACCCCTCCACTTT. This codes for CASSPPMGTGNSPLHF. Supplemented by reference TRBV18 and TRBJ1-6, the full variable domain reads NAGVMQNPRHLVRRRGQEARLRCSPMKGHSHVYWYRQLPEEGLKFMVYLQKENIIDESGMPKERFSAEFPKEGPSILRIQQVVRGDSAAYFCASSPPMGTGNSPLHFGNGTRLTVT.

This clonotype was seen a handful of times. V gene TRBV7-8 combines with J gene TRBJ2-1, with a possible D match to TRBD2 (6 bases). CDR1 SGHVS and CDR2 FQNEAQ come from the germline V gene. Trimming shortened V by 0 bases and J by 3 bases, and 9 bases separated the two germline ends. CDR3 length equals 15 residues. CDR3 sequence (DNA): TGTGCCAGCAGCTTAGCGCGGGGTGTCTACAATGAGCAGTTCTTC. As protein: CASSLARGVYNEQFF.